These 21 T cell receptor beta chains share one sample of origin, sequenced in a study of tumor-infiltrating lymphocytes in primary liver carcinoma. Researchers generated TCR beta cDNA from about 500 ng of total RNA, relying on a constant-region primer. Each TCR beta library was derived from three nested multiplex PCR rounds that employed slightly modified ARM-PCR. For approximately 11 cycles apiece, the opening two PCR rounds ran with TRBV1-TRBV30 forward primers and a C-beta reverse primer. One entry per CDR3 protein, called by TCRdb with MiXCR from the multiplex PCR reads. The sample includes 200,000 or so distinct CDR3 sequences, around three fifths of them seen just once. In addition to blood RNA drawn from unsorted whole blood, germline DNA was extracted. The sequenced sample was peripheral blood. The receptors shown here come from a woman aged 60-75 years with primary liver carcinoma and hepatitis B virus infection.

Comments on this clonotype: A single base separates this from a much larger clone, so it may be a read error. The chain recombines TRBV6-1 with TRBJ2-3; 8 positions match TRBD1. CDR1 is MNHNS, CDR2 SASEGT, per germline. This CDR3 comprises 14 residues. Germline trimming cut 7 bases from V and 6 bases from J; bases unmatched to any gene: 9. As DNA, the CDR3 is TGTGCCAGCATCCTCAGACAGGGGACGGATACGCAGTATTTT. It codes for CASILRQGTDTQYF.

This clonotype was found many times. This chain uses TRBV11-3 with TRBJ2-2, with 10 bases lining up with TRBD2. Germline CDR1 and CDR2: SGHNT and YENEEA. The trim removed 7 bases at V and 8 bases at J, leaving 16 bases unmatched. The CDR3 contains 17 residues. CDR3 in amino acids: CASNPNPILAGVGELFF. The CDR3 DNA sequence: TGTGCCAGCAACCCGAACCCGATTCTAGCGGGAGTTGGGGAGCTGTTTTTT.

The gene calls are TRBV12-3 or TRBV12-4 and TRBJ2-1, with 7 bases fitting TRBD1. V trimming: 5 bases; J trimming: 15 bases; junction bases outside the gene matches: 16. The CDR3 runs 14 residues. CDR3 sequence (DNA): TGTGCCAGCAGTCCACCGGGACAGAACAATGAGATGTTCTTC. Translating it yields CASSPPGQNNEMFF.

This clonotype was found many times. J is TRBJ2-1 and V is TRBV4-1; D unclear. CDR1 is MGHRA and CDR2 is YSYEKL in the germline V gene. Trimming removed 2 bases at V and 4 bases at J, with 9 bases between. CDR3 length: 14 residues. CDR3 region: CASSQPTRYNEQFF. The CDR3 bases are TGCGCCAGCAGCCAACCAACACGTTACAATGAGCAGTTCTTC.

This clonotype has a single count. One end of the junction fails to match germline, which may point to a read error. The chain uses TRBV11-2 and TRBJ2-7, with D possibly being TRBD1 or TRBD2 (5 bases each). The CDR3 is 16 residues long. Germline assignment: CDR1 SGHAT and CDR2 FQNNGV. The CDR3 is CASSSLGVWKAYEQYF. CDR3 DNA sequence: TGCGCCAGCAGCTCTTTGGGGGTCTGGAAGGCCTACGAGCAGTACTTC.

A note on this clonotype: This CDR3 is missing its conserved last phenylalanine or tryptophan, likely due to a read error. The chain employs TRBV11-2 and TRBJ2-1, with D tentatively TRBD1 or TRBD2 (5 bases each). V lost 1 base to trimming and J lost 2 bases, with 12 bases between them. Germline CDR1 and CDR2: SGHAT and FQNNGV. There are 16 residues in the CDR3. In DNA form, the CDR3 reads TGTGCCAGCAGCTTAGTCGGGGCGATAGCCTACAATGAGCAGTTCTTA. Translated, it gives CASSLVGAIAYNEQFL.

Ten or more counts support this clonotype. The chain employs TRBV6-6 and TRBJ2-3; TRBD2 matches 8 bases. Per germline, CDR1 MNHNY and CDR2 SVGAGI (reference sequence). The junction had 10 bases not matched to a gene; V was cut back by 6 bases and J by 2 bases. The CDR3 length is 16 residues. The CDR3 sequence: CASSRGSSGVTDTQYF. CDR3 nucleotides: TGTGCCAGCAGCCGCGGAAGTAGCGGGGTCACAGATACGCAGTATTTT.

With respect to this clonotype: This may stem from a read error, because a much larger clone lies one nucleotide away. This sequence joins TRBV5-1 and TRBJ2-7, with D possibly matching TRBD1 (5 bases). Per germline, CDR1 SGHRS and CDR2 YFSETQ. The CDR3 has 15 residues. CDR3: CSSRDTAESSYEQYF. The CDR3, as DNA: TGCTCCAGCAGGGATACGGCGGAGAGCTCCTACGAGCAGTACTTC.

The CDR3: CSARTDVQETQYF. The CDR3 region has the DNA TGCAGTGCTAGAACAGACGTACAAGAGACCCAGTACTTC. The chain employs TRBV20-1 and TRBJ2-5; no definite D call. The germline CDR1 and CDR2 sequences are DFQATT and SNEGSKA (reference sequence). V was pared by 2 bases and J by 2 bases, with 9 bases between. This CDR3 spans 13 amino acids.

Here the CDR3 DNA reads TGTGCCAGCAACCAACAGGGGAACCAAGAGACCCAGTACTTC. Its protein is CASNQQGNQETQYF. The chain has TRBV2 and TRBJ2-5, with TRBD1 identical over 7 bases. CDR1 and CDR2 (germline): SNHLY, FYNNEI. Unmatched junction bases numbered 5, after V lost 7 bases and J lost 0 bases. The CDR3 is made up of 14 amino acids. The full variable domain, with the rest looked up from reference TRBV2 and TRBJ2-5, is EPEVTQTPSHQVTQMGQEVILRCVPISNHLYFYWYRQILGQKVEFLVSFYNNEISEKSEIFDDQFSVERPDGSNFTLKIRSTKLEDSAMYFCASNQQGNQETQYFGPGTRLLVL.

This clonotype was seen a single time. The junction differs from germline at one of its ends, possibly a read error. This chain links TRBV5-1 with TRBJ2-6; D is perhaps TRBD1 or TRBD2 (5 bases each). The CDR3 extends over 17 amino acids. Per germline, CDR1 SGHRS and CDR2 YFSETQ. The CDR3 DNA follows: TGCGCCAGCAGCTTGGGAAGGCCGGACTCTGGGGCCAACGTCCGGACTTTC. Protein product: CASSLGRPDSGANVRTF.

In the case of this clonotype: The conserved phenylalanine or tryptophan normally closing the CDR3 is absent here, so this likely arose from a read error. DNA for the CDR3: TGTGCCAGCAGCCACAGGAACTATGGCTACACCCTC. Residues: CASSHRNYGYTL. The chain employs TRBV11-2 and TRBJ1-2; a possible D gene is TRBD1 (5 bases). The CDR3 totals 12 residues. Per the germline V gene, CDR1 is SGHAT and CDR2 is FQNNGV. V lost 5 bases and J 2 bases, leaving 6 bases between the germline ends.

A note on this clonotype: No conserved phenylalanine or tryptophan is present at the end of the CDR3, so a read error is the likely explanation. The CDR3 DNA reads TGTGCCAGCAGTCAGGAGACAGATACGCAGTATTAT. It translates to CASSQETDTQYY. The chain is built from TRBV7-9 and TRBJ2-3; D is uncertain. This CDR3 has 12 residues. The germline V gene encodes CDR1 SEHNR and CDR2 FQNEAQ (reference sequence). V dropped 6 bases and J dropped 3 bases, with 7 bases sitting between them.

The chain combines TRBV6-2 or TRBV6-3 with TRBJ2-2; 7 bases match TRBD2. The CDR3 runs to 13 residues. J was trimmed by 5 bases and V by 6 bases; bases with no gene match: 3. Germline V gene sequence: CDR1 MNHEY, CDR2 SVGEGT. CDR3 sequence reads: CASSWTRTGELFF. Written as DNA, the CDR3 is TGTGCCAGCAGCTGGACTAGAACCGGGGAGCTGTTTTTT.

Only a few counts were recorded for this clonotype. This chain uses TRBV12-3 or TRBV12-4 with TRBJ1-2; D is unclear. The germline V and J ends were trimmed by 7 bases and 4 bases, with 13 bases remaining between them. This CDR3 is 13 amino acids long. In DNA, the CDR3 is TGTGCCAGCACCTCGCTGGGTCTCTATGGCTACACCTTC. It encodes CASTSLGLYGYTF.

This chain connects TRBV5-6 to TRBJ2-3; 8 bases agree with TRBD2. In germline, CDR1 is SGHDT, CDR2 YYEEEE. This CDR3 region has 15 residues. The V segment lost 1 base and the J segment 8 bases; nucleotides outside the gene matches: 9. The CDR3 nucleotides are TGTGCCAGCAGCTTGATAGCGGGGTTGGGAGGTACGCAGTATTTT. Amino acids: CASSLIAGLGGTQYF.

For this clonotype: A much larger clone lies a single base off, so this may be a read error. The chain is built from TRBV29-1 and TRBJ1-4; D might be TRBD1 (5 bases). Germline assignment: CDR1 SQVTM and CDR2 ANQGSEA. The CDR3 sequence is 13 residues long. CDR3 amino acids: CGVGGGASEKLFF. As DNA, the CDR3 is TGCGGCGTTGGAGGCGGGGCGTCTGAAAAACTGTTTTTT.

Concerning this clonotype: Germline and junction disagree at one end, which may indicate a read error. The CDR3 loop reads CASSHLRMRDTEAFF. CDR3 sequence (DNA): TGTGCCAGCAGCCATCTTAGAATGCGAGACACTGAGGCTTTCTTT. V is TRBV28 and J is TRBJ1-1; D not certain. The germline V gene encodes CDR1 MDHEN and CDR2 SYDVKM. CDR3 length: 15 amino acids.

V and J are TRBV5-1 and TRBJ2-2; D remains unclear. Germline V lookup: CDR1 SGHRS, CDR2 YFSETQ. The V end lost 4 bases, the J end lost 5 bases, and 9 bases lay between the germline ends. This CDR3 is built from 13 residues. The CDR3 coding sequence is TGCGCCAGCAGCGGCAGCCTTACCGGGGAGCTGTTTTTT. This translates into CASSGSLTGELFF.

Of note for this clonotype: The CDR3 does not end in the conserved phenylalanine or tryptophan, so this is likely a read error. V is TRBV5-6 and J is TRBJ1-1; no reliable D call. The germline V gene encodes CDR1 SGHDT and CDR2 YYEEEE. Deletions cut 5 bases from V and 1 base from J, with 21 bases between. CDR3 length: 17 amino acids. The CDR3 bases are TGTGCCAGCAGTGTCACGATGGGGAGGGTGAGGAACACTGAAGCTTTCCTT. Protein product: CASSVTMGRVRNTEAFL.

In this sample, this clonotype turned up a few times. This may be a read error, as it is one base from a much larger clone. The CDR3 protein is CANSEALTSGYNEQFF. The CDR3 DNA follows: TGTGCCAACAGTGAAGCTCTGACTAGCGGCTACAATGAGCAGTTCTTC. This rearrangement joins TRBV6-1 to TRBJ2-1; TRBD2 matches 9 bases. The CDR3 has 16 residues. Germline V lookup: CDR1 MNHNS, CDR2 SASEGT.